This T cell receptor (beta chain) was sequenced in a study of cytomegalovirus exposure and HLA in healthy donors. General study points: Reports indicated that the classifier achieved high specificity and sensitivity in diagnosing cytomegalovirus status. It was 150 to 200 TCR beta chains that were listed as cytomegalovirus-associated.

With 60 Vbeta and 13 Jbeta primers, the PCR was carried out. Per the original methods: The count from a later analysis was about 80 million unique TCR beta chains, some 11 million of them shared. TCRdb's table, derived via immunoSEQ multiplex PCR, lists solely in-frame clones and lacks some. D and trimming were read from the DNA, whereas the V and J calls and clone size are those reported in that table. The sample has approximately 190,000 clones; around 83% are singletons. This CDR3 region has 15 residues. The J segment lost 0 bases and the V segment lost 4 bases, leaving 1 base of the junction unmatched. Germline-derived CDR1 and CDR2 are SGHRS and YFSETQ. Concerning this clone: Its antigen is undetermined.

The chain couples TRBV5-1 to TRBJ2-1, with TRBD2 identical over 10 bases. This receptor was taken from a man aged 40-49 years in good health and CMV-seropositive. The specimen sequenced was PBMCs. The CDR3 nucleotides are TGCGCCAGCAGCCCTAGCGGGAGCTCCTACAATGAGCAGTTCTTC. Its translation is CASSPSGSSYNEQFF.